This T cell receptor beta chain was obtained from a study of shared clonotypes between healthy human individuals. This clone was picked up one time. This CDR3 contains 13 residues. Trimming took 0 bases from V and 1 from J, leaving 4 bases between them. Germline CDR1 and CDR2: LGHNA and YNFKEQ. The assay was immunoSEQ multiplex PCR, and TCRdb's table has in-frame clones only and misses some. The repertoire includes 2 million to 2.5 million clones, more than 85% of them detected once, and about 0.41% sits in the top ten. The receptor was isolated from a man aged 18 to 30 in good health. Some clones in this sample may be carry-over from other donors' samples. This chain links TRBV4-2 with TRBJ2-7; no definite D call. The specimen was naive CD4+ T cells from PBMCs. Described subset: CD45RA+ positively selected. The CDR3 sequence is CASSQERSYEQYF. DNA of the CDR3: TGTGCCAGCAGCCAAGAGCGGTCCTACGAGCAGTACTTC.